This T cell receptor beta chain was captured in a study of blood T cell repertoires in COVID-19. As for the study in general: PBMCs, B-cell-depleted T cells, or T cells were the source of the cDNA or gDNA that made up the material.

Germline-derived CDR1 and CDR2 are SNHLY and FYNNEI. After removal of 7 bases from V and 6 bases from J, the junction contained 8 bases not matched to a gene. The CDR3 length is 15 residues. Per the study methods: Nucleated cell counts were estimated from reference gene primer amplification. Using immunoSEQ multiplex PCR, the repertoire was profiled, and TCRdb retains in-frame clones only, with some absent. V and J calls and clone size are as listed in that table; D and trimming were resolved from the DNA. The sample includes around 140,000 clones, approximately 84% of them seen just once. This clonotype was sampled from a man aged 55 to 70 with acute or convalescent COVID-19. The chain uses TRBV2 and TRBJ2-5; 13 nucleotides line up with TRBD2. The sequenced sample was peripheral blood. CDR3: CASTKTSGGLKTQYF. CDR3 DNA sequence: TGTGCCAGCACCAAGACTAGCGGGGGGTTGAAGACCCAGTACTTC.